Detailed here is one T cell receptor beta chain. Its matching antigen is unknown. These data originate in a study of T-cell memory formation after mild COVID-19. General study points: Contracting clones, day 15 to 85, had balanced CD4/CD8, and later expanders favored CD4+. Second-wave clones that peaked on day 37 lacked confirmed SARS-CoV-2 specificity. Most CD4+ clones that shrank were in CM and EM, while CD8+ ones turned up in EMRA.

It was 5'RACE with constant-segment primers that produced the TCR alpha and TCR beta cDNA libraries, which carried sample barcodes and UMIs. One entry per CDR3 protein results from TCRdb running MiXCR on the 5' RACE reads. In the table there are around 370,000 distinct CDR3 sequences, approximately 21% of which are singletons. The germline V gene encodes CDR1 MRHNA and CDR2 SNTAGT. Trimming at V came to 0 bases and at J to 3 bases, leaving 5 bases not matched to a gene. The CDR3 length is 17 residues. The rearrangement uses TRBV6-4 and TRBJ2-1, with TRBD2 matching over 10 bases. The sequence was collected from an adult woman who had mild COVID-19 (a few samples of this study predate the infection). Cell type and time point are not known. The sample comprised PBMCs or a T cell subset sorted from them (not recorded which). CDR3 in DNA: TGTGCCAGCAGTGACTCGGGGAGCGGGGGGGGCTACAATGAGCAGTTCTTC. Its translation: CASSDSGSGGGYNEQFF.